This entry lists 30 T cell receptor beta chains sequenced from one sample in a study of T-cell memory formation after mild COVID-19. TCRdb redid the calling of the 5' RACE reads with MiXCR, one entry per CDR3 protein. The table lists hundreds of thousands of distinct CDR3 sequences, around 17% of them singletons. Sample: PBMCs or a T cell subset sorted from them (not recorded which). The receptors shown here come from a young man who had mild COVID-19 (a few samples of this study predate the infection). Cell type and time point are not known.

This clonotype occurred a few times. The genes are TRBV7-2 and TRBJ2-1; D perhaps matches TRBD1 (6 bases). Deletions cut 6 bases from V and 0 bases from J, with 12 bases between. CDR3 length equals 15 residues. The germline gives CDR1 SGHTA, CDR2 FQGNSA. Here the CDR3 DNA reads TGTGCCAGCAGACGGGACAAGCCCTCCTACAATGAGCAGTTCTTC. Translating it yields CASRRDKPSYNEQFF.

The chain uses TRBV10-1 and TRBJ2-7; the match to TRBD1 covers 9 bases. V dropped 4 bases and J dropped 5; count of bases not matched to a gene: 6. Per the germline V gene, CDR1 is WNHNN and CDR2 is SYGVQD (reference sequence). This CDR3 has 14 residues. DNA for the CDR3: TGCGCCAGCAGTGCGGGACAGGGAAGAGACGAGCAGTACTTC. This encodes CASSAGQGRDEQYF.

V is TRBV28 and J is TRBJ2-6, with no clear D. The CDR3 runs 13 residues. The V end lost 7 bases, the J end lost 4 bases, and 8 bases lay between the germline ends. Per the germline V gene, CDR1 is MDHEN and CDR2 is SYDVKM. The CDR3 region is CASKGPGANVLTF. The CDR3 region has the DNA TGTGCCAGCAAAGGGCCCGGGGCCAACGTCCTGACTTTC.

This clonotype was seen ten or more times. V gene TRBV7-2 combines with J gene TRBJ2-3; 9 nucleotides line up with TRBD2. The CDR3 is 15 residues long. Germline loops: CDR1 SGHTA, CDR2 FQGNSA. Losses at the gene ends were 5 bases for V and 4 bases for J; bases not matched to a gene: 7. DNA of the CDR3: TGTGCCAGCAGCCGAAATAGCGGGAGCGCAGATACGCAGTATTTT. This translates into CASSRNSGSADTQYF.

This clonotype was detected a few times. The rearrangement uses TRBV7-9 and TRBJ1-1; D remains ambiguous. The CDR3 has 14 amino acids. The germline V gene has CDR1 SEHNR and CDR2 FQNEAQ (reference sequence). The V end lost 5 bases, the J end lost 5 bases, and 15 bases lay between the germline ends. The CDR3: CASSRQGRATEAFF. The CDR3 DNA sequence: TGTGCCAGCAGCCGGCAAGGACGGGCTACTGAAGCTTTCTTT.

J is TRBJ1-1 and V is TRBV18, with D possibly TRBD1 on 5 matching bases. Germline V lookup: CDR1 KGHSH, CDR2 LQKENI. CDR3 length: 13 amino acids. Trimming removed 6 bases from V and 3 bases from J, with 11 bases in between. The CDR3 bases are TGTGCCAGCTCGGCCGACAGACACACTGAAGCTTTCTTT. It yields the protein CASSADRHTEAFF.

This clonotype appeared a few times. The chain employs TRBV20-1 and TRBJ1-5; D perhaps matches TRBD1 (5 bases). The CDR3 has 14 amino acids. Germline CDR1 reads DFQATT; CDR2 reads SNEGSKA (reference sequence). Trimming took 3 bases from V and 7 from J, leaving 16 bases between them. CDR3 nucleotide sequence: TGCAGTGCTAGTGTCAAGGGGATTGGCCAGCCCCAGCATTTT. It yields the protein CSASVKGIGQPQHF.

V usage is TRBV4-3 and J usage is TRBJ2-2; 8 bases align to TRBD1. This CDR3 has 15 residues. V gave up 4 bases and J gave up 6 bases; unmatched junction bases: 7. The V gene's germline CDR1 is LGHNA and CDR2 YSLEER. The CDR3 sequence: CASSPLTGEAGELFF. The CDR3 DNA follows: TGCGCCAGCAGCCCCCTGACAGGGGAGGCCGGGGAGCTGTTTTTT.

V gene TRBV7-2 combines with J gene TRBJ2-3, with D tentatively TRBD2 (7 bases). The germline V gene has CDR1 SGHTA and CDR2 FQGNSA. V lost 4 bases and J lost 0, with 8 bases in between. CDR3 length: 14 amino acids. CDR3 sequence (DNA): TGTGCCAGCAGCTGGGGGGGCAGCACAGATACGCAGTATTTT. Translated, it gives CASSWGGSTDTQYF. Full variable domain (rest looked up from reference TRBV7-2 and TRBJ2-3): GAGVSQSPSNKVTEKGKDVELRCDPISGHTALYWYRQSLGQGLEFLIYFQGNSAPDKSGLPSDRFSAERTGGSVSTLTIQRTQQEDSAVYLCASSWGGSTDTQYFGPGTRLTVL.

The CDR3 nucleotides are TGTGCCAGCAGCGTAGAAGACTACCCGACAGATACGCAGTATTTT. This translates into CASSVEDYPTDTQYF. V gene TRBV9 combines with J gene TRBJ2-3, with D tentatively TRBD2 (5 bases). CDR3 length: 15 amino acids. V was clipped by 0 bases and J by 3 bases, with 11 bases between them. Germline CDR1 and CDR2: SGDLS and YYNGEE.

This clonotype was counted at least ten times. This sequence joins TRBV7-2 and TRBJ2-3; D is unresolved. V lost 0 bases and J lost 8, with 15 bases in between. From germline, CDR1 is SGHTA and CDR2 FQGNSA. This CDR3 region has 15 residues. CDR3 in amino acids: CASSLARVTQGTQYF. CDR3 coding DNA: TGTGCCAGCAGCTTAGCCCGGGTTACCCAAGGTACGCAGTATTTT.

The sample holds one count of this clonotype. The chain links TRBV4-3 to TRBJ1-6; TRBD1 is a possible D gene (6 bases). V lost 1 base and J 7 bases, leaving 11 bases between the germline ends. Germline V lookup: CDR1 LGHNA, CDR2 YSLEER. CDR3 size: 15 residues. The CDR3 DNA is TGCGCCAGCAGCCAAGGGGCAGGGGTGAATTCACCCCTCCACTTT. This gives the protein CASSQGAGVNSPLHF.

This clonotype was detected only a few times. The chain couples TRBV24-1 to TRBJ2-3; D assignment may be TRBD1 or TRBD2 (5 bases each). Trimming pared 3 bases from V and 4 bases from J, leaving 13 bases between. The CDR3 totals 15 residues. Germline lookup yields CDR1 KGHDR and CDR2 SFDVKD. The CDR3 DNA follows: TGTGCCACCAGTGATCCCAGGGAGTCCCCAGATACGCAGTATTTT. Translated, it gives CATSDPRESPDTQYF.

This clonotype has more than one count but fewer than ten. CDR3 loop: CSVVPRGGSTDTQYF. The CDR3 bases are TGCAGCGTTGTCCCCCGAGGGGGAAGCACAGATACGCAGTATTTT. The V call is TRBV29-1, the J call TRBJ2-3; a possible D gene is TRBD1 (6 bases). The germline V gene encodes CDR1 SQVTM and CDR2 ANQGSEA. V shed 4 bases and J shed 0 bases, with 14 bases lying between them. The CDR3 consists of 15 residues.

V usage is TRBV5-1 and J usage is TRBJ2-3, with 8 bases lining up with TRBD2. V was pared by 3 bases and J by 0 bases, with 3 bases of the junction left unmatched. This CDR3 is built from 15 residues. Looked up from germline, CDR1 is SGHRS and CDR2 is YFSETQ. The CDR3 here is CASSSVAGSTDTQYF. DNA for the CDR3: TGCGCCAGCAGCTCAGTAGCGGGGAGCACAGATACGCAGTATTTT.

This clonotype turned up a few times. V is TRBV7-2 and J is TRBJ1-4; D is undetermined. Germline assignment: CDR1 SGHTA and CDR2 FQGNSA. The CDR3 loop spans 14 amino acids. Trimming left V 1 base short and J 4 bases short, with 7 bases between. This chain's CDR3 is CASSLDGSNEKLFF. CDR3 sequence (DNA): TGTGCCAGCAGCTTAGACGGTAGTAATGAAAAACTGTTTTTT.

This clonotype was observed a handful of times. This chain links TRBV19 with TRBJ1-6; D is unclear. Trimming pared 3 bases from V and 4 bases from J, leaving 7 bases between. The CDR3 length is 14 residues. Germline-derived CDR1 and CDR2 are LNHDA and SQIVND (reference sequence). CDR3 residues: CASSMRPYNSPLHF. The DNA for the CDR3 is TGTGCCAGTAGTATGCGACCATATAATTCACCCCTCCACTTT.

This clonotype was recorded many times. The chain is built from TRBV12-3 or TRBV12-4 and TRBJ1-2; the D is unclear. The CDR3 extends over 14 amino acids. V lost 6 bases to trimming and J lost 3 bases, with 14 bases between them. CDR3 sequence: CASRESSPYYGYTF. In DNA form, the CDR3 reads TGTGCCAGCAGAGAGAGTTCACCCTACTATGGCTACACCTTC.

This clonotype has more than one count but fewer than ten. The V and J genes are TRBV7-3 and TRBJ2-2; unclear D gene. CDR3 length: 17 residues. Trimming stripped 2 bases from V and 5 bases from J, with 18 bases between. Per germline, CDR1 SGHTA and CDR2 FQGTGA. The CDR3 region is CASSLSGGEARTGELFF. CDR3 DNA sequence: TGTGCCAGCAGCTTATCGGGTGGAGAGGCTAGGACCGGGGAGCTGTTTTTT.

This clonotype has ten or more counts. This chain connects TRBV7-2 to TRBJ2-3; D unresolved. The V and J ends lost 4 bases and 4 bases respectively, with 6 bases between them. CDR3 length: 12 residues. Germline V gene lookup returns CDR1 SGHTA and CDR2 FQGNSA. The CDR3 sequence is CASSSSPDTQYF. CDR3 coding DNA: TGTGCCAGCAGCTCCAGCCCAGATACGCAGTATTTT. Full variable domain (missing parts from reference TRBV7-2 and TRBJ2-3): GAGVSQSPSNKVTEKGKDVELRCDPISGHTALYWYRQSLGQGLEFLIYFQGNSAPDKSGLPSDRFSAERTGGSVSTLTIQRTQQEDSAVYLCASSSSPDTQYFGPGTRLTVL.

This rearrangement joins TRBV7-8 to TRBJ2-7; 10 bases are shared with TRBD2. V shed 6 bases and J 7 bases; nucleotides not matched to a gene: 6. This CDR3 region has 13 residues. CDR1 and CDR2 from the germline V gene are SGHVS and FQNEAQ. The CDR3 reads CASRPLAGEEQYV. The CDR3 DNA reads TGTGCCAGCAGACCTCTAGCGGGGGAAGAGCAGTACGTC.

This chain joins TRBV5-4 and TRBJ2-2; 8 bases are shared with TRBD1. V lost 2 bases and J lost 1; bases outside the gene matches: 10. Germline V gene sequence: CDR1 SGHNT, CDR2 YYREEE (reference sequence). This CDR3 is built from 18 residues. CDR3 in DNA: TGTGCCAGCAGCTTCTGGGGCAGGGGGCAAGGGAACACCGGGGAGCTGTTTTTT. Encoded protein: CASSFWGRGQGNTGELFF.

CDR3 coding DNA: TGTGCCAGCAGTTCCCCAAGGGAAAACACTGAAGCTTTCTTT. Translating it yields CASSSPRENTEAFF. The rearrangement links TRBV6-5 to TRBJ1-1; no reliable D call. Germline-derived CDR1 and CDR2 are MNHEY and SVGAGI. The CDR3 has 14 amino acids. Trimming left V 4 bases short and J 2 bases short, with 11 bases between.

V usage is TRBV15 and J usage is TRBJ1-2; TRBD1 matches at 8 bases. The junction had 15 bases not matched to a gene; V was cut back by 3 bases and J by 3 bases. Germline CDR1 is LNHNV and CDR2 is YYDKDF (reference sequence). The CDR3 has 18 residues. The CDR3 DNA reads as TGTGCCACCAGCAGCGACGGACAACTGGACAGGGCGCACTATGGCTACACCTTC. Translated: CATSSDGQLDRAHYGYTF.

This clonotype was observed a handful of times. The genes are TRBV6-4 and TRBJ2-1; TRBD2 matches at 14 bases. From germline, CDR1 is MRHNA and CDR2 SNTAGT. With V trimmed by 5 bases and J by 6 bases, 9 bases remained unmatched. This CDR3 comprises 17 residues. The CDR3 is CASSRGLAGGKGNEQFF. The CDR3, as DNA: TGTGCCAGCAGTCGCGGACTAGCGGGGGGAAAGGGCAATGAGCAGTTCTTC.

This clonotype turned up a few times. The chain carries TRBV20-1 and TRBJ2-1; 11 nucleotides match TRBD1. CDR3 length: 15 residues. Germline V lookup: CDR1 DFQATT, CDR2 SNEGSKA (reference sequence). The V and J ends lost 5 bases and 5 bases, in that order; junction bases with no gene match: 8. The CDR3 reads CSAPLRDRGNNEQFF. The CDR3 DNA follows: TGCAGTGCTCCACTCCGGGACAGGGGGAACAATGAGCAGTTCTTC.

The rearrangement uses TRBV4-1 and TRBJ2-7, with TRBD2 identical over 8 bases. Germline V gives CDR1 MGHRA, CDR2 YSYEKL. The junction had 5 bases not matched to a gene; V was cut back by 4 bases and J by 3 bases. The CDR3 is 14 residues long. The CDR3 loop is CASSPGGDSYEQYV. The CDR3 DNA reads TGCGCCAGCAGCCCCGGGGGGGATAGCTACGAGCAGTACGTC.

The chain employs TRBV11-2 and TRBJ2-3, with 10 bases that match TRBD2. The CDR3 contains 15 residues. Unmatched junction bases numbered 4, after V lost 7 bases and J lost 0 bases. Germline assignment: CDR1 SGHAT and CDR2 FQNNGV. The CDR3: CASNPSGGSTDTQYF. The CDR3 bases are TGTGCCAGCAACCCTAGCGGGGGTAGCACAGATACGCAGTATTTT.

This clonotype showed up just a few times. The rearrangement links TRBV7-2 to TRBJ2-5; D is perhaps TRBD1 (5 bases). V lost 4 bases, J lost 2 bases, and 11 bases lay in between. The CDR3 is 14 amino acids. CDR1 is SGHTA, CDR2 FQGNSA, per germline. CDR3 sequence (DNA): TGTGCCAGCAGCTCATATACAGGTCAAGAGACCCAGTACTTC. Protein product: CASSSYTGQETQYF. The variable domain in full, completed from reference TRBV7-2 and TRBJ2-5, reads GAGVSQSPSNKVTEKGKDVELRCDPISGHTALYWYRQSLGQGLEFLIYFQGNSAPDKSGLPSDRFSAERTGGSVSTLTIQRTQQEDSAVYLCASSSYTGQETQYFGPGTRLLVL.

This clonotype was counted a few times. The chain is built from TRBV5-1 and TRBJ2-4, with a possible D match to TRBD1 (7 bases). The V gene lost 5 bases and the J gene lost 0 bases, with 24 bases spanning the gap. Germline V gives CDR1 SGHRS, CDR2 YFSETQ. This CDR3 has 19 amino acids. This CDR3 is CASSRDSGSGGLAKNIQYF. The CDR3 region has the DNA TGCGCCAGCAGTCGGGACAGCGGTTCAGGGGGGCTAGCCAAAAACATTCAGTACTTC.